The clone carrying this TCR beta chain was detected once. Its antigen remains unknown. Sequencing was performed with immunoSEQ multiplex PCR; in TCRdb, only in-frame clones are kept and a portion is missing. This table holds 150,000 to 200,000 clones, 86% found once. This sample is part of a study of cytomegalovirus exposure and HLA in healthy donors. Study background: A later analysis reported the same platform for the roughly 120 validation repertoires and the approximately 720 first-cohort repertoires. Study observations and caveats: Using the classifier, cytomegalovirus status was reportedly diagnosed with high specificity and sensitivity. Rarity held for most TCR sequences, but there were some public TCRs that occurred in many donors. The listing of 150 or so TCR beta chains classed them as cytomegalovirus-associated.

The germline V gene encodes CDR1 MGHDK and CDR2 SYGVNS. V trimming: 8 bases; J trimming: 7 bases; junction bases outside the gene matches: 5. This CDR3 is built from 12 residues. The specimen was PBMCs. This clonotype originated in a young man in good health and CMV-seropositive. V gene TRBV25-1 combines with J gene TRBJ2-1; 7 bases match TRBD1. The CDR3 reads CASEGAENEQFF. CDR3 sequence (DNA): TGTGCCAGCGAGGGGGCGGAGAATGAGCAGTTCTTC.